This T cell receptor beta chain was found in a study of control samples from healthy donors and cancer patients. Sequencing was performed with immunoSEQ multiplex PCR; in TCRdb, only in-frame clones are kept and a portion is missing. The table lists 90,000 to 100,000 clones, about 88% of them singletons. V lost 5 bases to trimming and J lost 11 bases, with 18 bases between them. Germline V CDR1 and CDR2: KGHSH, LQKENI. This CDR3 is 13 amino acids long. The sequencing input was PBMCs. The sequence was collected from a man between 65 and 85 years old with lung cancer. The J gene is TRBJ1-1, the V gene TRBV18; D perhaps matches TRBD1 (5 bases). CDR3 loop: CASSAARGEGAFF. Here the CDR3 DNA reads TGTGCCAGCTCAGCCGCCCGGGGGGAAGGGGCTTTCTTT.